The T cell receptor (beta chain) described here comes from a study of shared clonotypes between healthy human individuals. The study's findings and limits: Larger estimated richness was generally recorded for naive subsets relative to memory subsets.

The CDR3 extends over 14 amino acids. Germline lookup yields CDR1 SEHNR and CDR2 FQNEAQ (reference sequence). V was shortened by 3 bases and J by 5 bases, with 14 bases between the two germline ends. Comment on this clone: The antigen remains unidentified.

Clones were read by immunoSEQ multiplex PCR, and TCRdb kept only the in-frame ones, dropping some. Among 90,000 to 130,000 clones listed, about 63% were seen once. The clonotype comes from a woman aged 25 to 39 in good health. Input material: memory CD8+ T cells sorted from blood. The sample's subset: CD45RO+ cells pooled with CCR7-negative TemRA cells. The chain is built from TRBV7-9 and TRBJ2-7; the D call may be TRBD1 or TRBD2 (6 bases each). This CDR3 is CASSLQGGLDEQYF. CDR3 coding DNA: TGTGCCAGCAGCTTGCAAGGGGGGCTAGACGAGCAGTACTTC.